This T cell receptor beta chain emerged from a study of cytomegalovirus exposure and HLA in healthy donors. Study results and caveats: A prior analysis recorded that most TCR beta V segments were productive about 87% or about 30% of the time. V- and J-gene trimming in TCR beta was tied to a missense DCLRE1C variant by an analysis performed later. Most CMV-associated TCR beta chains appeared HLA-restricted in a later analysis. Presence/absence results assume similar sequencing depth per donor, which may not hold.

About this clone: Its antigen is undetermined.

Trimming left V 4 bases short and J 5 bases short, with 19 bases between. The CDR3 is 16 residues long. Per the germline V gene, CDR1 is SGHRS and CDR2 is YFSETQ. The PCR used 60 Vbeta and 13 Jbeta primers. Libraries were prepared by immunoSEQ multiplex PCR; TCRdb keeps only in-frame clonotypes and omits some of them. This table holds about 130,000 clones, over 70% found once. This sequence originates from a woman in her thirties or forties in good health and CMV-seropositive. The V gene is TRBV5-1, the J gene TRBJ2-1; D is perhaps TRBD2 (5 bases). The sequenced sample consisted of PBMCs. The CDR3 coding sequence is TGCGCCAGCAGCATAACGAGCGGAACCCCTAACAATGAGCAGTTCTTC. Its translation: CASSITSGTPNNEQFF.